This T cell receptor (beta chain) is from a study of a mutant IDH1 vaccine in newly diagnosed glioma. Study details: Beforehand, treatment had been radiotherapy, temozolomide, or both; the majority received both. Regarding the study as a whole: The vaccine induced immune responses, and these occurred in roughly 95% of patients.

In regard to this clone: As yet, its antigen is unknown.

Time point reported: baseline, week 1 (first vaccination visit). Documented treatment: pre-vaccination baseline after standard-of-care therapy. The CDR3 runs to 15 residues. From germline, CDR1 is SGHNT and CDR2 YYREEE (reference sequence). Trimming stripped 1 base from V and 4 bases from J, with 9 bases between. The protocol was immunoSEQ multiplex PCR, while the TCRdb copy is restricted to in-frame clones and leaves out a portion. The sample contains approximately 92,000 clones, about 80% of which appear only once. This sample comprised PBMCs, obtained from a glioma patient treated with radiotherapy, temozolomide or both. This TCR came from a man aged 40-49 years with glioma. The J gene is TRBJ2-6, the V gene TRBV5-4; tentatively, D is TRBD1 or TRBD2 (5 bases each). The chain's CDR3 is CASSLYGAGANVLTF. The CDR3 DNA reads TGTGCCAGCAGCTTGTACGGGGCGGGGGCCAACGTCCTGACTTTC.